The 27 T cell receptor beta chains given below trace back to one sample, sequenced in a study of blood T cells in healthy people across ages. The use of a sample-barcoded 5' primer and a J-beta primer mix characterized a second PCR of roughly 7 to 11 cycles. Via MiXCR, TCRdb re-called the 5' RACE reads, giving one row per CDR3 protein. Altogether some 930,000 distinct CDR3 sequences are present, roughly 29% being singletons, with the ten largest covering 10% to 13%. The same data also went into a second study, on T cells of mothers and their children.

The sequencing sample was made of blood. These receptors were obtained from a woman in her thirties or forties in good health.

V is TRBV29-1 and J is TRBJ2-7; D is perhaps TRBD2 (5 bases). The CDR3 contains 15 residues. Germline lookup yields CDR1 SQVTM and CDR2 ANQGSEA. Trimming took off 3 bases at V and 2 bases at J, with 17 bases between the two ends. The CDR3 region is CSVESPGLVPYEQYF. The CDR3 coding sequence is TGCAGCGTTGAGTCCCCGGGGTTAGTCCCCTACGAGCAGTACTTC.

The CDR3 loop reads CASSFWVTLRSGANVLTF. The CDR3 DNA reads as TGTGCCAGCAGCTTCTGGGTGACATTACGCTCGGGGGCCAACGTCCTGACTTTC. V is TRBV7-2 and J is TRBJ2-6; D gene ambiguous. CDR1 is SGHTA and CDR2 is FQGNSA in the germline V gene. This CDR3 region has 18 residues. Trimming took 3 bases from V and 4 from J, leaving 19 bases between them.

This clonotype was picked up a small number of times. The chain uses TRBV6-6 and TRBJ2-1, with TRBD2 matching over 10 bases. The CDR3 contains 15 residues. After removal of 6 bases from V and 5 bases from J, the junction contained 7 bases not matched to a gene. Germline V gives CDR1 MNHNY, CDR2 SVGAGI (reference sequence). The CDR3 coding sequence is TGTGCCAGCAGGATACTAGCGGGAACCGACAATGAGCAGTTCTTC. Its translation is CASRILAGTDNEQFF.

The sample holds many counts of this clonotype. This chain links TRBV4-1 with TRBJ1-2; D is undetermined. Germline V gene lookup returns CDR1 MGHRA and CDR2 YSYEKL. V shed 1 base and J shed 5 bases, with 14 bases lying between them. CDR3 length: 15 residues. Here the CDR3 reads CASSQGIRPRYGYTF. The CDR3 DNA is TGCGCCAGCAGCCAAGGGATCAGGCCCCGGTATGGCTACACCTTC.

This clonotype was counted many times. This chain uses TRBV7-3 with TRBJ2-3; no clear D. The CDR3 runs to 12 residues. Germline V lookup: CDR1 SGHTA, CDR2 FQGTGA. V lost 4 bases, J lost 8 bases, and 10 bases lay in between. The CDR3 loop reads CASSSLDGTQYF. The CDR3 nucleotides read TGTGCCAGCAGCTCCCTAGACGGTACGCAGTATTTT. The full variable domain, with the rest looked up from reference TRBV7-3 and TRBJ2-3, is GAGVSQTPSNKVTEKGKYVELRCDPISGHTALYWYRQSLGQGPEFLIYFQGTGAADDSGLPNDRFFAVRPEGSVSTLKIQRTERGDSAVYLCASSSLDGTQYFGPGTRLTVL.

In nucleotides, the CDR3 is TGTGCCAGCAGCGTAATGGGACAGAGCCAAGAGACCCAGTACTTC. Its protein is CASSVMGQSQETQYF. This sequence joins TRBV9 and TRBJ2-5, with TRBD1 matching over 7 bases. The CDR3 has 15 amino acids. Germline assignment: CDR1 SGDLS and CDR2 YYNGEE. V trimming: 1 base; J trimming: 1 base; junction bases outside the gene matches: 4.

This chain connects TRBV28 to TRBJ2-7, with TRBD1 matching 8 bases. CDR3 length: 13 residues. Trimming took 3 bases from V and 12 from J; bases not matched to a gene: 10. Germline V CDR1 and CDR2: MDHEN, SYDVKM. The DNA of the CDR3 is TGTGCCAGCAGTTTTCACGGACAGGGAGGTCCGTACTTC. Its protein is CASSFHGQGGPYF.

J is TRBJ1-6 and V is TRBV2; D not resolved. From germline, CDR1 is SNHLY and CDR2 FYNNEI. The V end lost 11 bases, the J end lost 17 bases, and 19 bases lay between the germline ends. This CDR3 comprises 11 residues. The CDR3 region is CASRAEGPVHF. CDR3 in DNA: TGTGCCTCACGAGCGGAAGGCCCAGTCCACTTT. The whole variable domain, filled in from reference TRBV2 and TRBJ1-6, reads EPEVTQTPSHQVTQMGQEVILRCVPISNHLYFYWYRQILGQKVEFLVSFYNNEISEKSEIFDDQFSVERPDGSNFTLKIRSTKLEDSAMYFCASRAEGPVHFGNGTRLTVT.

The J gene is TRBJ2-1, the V gene TRBV12-3 or TRBV12-4; no reliable D call. The CDR3 runs 16 residues. V lost 3 bases, J lost 4 bases, and 16 bases lay in between. CDR3 amino acids: CASSFLSVGDYNEQFF. The CDR3 coding sequence is TGTGCCAGCAGTTTCCTATCGGTTGGGGATTACAATGAGCAGTTCTTC.

The chain is built from TRBV7-2 and TRBJ2-7; 10 nucleotides line up with TRBD1. V was clipped by 6 bases and J by 7 bases; unmatched bases: 12. The length of the CDR3 is 15 residues. Germline V CDR1 and CDR2: SGHTA, FQGNSA. The CDR3 DNA is TGTGCCAGCAGGCGGGGCGGGACAGGGGTGAATGAGCAGTACTTC. Amino acid sequence: CASRRGGTGVNEQYF.

This clonotype was recorded at least ten times. The CDR3: CASTQPLSYEQYF. Written as DNA, the CDR3 is TGTGCCAGCACCCAGCCCCTCTCCTACGAGCAGTACTTC. The chain recombines TRBV7-3 with TRBJ2-7, with D hard to call. The CDR3 spans 13 residues. V lost 7 bases and J lost 0, with 10 bases in between. Germline V lookup: CDR1 SGHTA, CDR2 FQGTGA.

This clonotype was detected ten times or more. J is TRBJ1-2 and V is TRBV7-2; D unclear. CDR3 length: 13 amino acids. V lost 4 bases and J lost 8, with 14 bases in between. Germline V CDR1 and CDR2: SGHTA, FQGNSA. The CDR3 DNA follows: TGTGCCAGCAGCTCGCGACGGACCGGGGGCTACACCTTC. Its translation is CASSSRRTGGYTF.

This clonotype was detected once. The rearrangement uses TRBV7-9 and TRBJ2-1; 9 bases agree with TRBD2. Trimming cost V 4 bases and J 5 bases; bases outside gene matches: 6. The germline CDR1 and CDR2 sequences are SEHNR and FQNEAQ (reference sequence). The CDR3 length is 15 residues. CDR3 coding DNA: TGTGCCAGCAGCTCGCTAGCGGGGAGGCACAATGAGCAGTTCTTC. This gives the protein CASSSLAGRHNEQFF.

In this sample, this clonotype turned up many times. The V and J genes are TRBV28 and TRBJ2-7, with D unclear. This CDR3 comprises 14 residues. The germline CDR1 and CDR2 sequences are MDHEN and SYDVKM. Trimming stripped 2 bases from V and 3 bases from J, with 11 bases between. The CDR3 reads CASSLRVTNYEQYF. The DNA of the CDR3 is TGTGCCAGCAGTTTACGGGTTACGAACTACGAGCAGTACTTC. The full variable domain, rest sourced from reference TRBV28 and TRBJ2-7, is DVKVTQSSRYLVKRTGEKVFLECVQDMDHENMFWYRQDPGLGLRLIYFSYDVKMKEKGDIPEGYSVSREKKERFSLILESASTNQTSMYLCASSLRVTNYEQYFGPGTRLTVT.

This sequence joins TRBV28 and TRBJ1-1, with D possibly TRBD1 on 6 matching bases. The CDR3 has 13 amino acids. CDR1 and CDR2 from the germline V gene are MDHEN and SYDVKM. V lost 7 bases and J 1 base, leaving 10 bases between the germline ends. CDR3 in amino acids: CASTGQRNTEAFF. CDR3 DNA: TGTGCCAGCACGGGACAAAGGAACACTGAAGCTTTCTTT.

The chain carries TRBV4-2 and TRBJ2-1, with D maybe TRBD2 (5 bases). Between the trimmed V and J ends, which lost 5 bases and 4 bases, there was a span of 12 bases. Germline CDR1 LGHNA, CDR2 YNFKEQ. This CDR3 contains 14 residues. The CDR3 loop reads CASSNGLVYNEQFF. The CDR3 nucleotides read TGTGCCAGCAGCAACGGACTTGTGTACAATGAGCAGTTCTTC.

The rearrangement uses TRBV7-7 and TRBJ2-2, with D perhaps being TRBD1 or TRBD2 (5 bases each). The CDR3 has 12 amino acids. Germline V gene data show CDR1 as SSHAT and CDR2 as FNYEAQ (reference sequence). Written as DNA, the CDR3 is TGTGCTAGCCCGGGACCTCTTCTGGAGCTGTTTTTT. It specifies CASPGPLLELFF.

The rearrangement uses TRBV20-1 and TRBJ2-3; 7 nucleotides align to TRBD2. With V trimmed by 6 bases and J by 5 bases, 11 bases remained unmatched. Germline CDR1 reads DFQATT; CDR2 reads SNEGSKA (reference sequence). This CDR3 region has 14 residues. CDR3 nucleotides: TGCAGTGCCTTACGGACTAGGGGTGGAGATACGCAGTATTTT. It codes for CSALRTRGGDTQYF.

The table lists this clonotype with a few counts. The chain recombines TRBV6-5 with TRBJ1-1, with D possibly matching TRBD1 (5 bases). The germline gives CDR1 MNHEY, CDR2 SVGAGI. V lost 7 bases and J lost 1, with 16 bases in between. The CDR3 loop spans 15 amino acids. CDR3 sequence (DNA): TGTGCCAGCAACACGGGGGTGACGAGGAACACTGAAGCTTTCTTT. Translating gives CASNTGVTRNTEAFF.

This clonotype has at least ten counts. The chain uses TRBV20-1 and TRBJ2-5, with 7 nucleotides matching TRBD2. The length of the CDR3 is 13 residues. The ends lost 4 bases at V and 3 bases at J; junction bases unmatched: 5. The germline gives CDR1 DFQATT, CDR2 SNEGSKA (reference sequence). This CDR3 is CSATRGMEETQYF. CDR3 in DNA: TGCAGTGCTACGCGGGGGATGGAAGAGACCCAGTACTTC.

This clonotype was seen a few times. V and J are TRBV29-1 and TRBJ1-4; possibly TRBD1 for D (5 bases). Deletions cut 0 bases from V and 10 bases from J, with 15 bases between. The CDR3 loop spans 14 amino acids. Germline CDR1 and CDR2: SQVTM and ANQGSEA. CDR3 DNA: TGCAGCGTTGAAGATCCAAGGGACGGTGGAAAACTGTTTTTT. It encodes CSVEDPRDGGKLFF. Full variable domain (rest looked up from reference TRBV29-1 and TRBJ1-4): SAVISQKPSRDICQRGTSLTIQCQVDSQVTMMFWYRQQPGQSLTLIATANQGSEATYESGFVIDKFPISRPNLTFSTLTVSNMSPEDSSIYLCSVEDPRDGGKLFFGSGTQLSVL.

This clonotype was recorded at least ten times. The J gene is TRBJ2-4, the V gene TRBV20-1; TRBD1 aligns across 7 bases. Germline-derived CDR1 and CDR2 are DFQATT and SNEGSKA (reference sequence). The CDR3 is made up of 16 amino acids. V gave up 3 bases and J gave up 0 bases; unmatched junction bases: 8. CDR3 DNA: TGCAGTGCTAGCTCGACAGGGACCCTAGCCAAAAACATTCAGTACTTC. Translating gives CSASSTGTLAKNIQYF.

The chain joins TRBV20-1 to TRBJ2-7; perhaps TRBD1 as D (5 bases). The V gene lost 1 base and the J gene lost 2 bases, with 9 bases spanning the gap. Germline V gene lookup returns CDR1 DFQATT and CDR2 SNEGSKA (reference sequence). This CDR3 region has 13 residues. CDR3 residues: CSARVPGTYEQYF. The DNA for the CDR3 is TGCAGTGCTAGAGTGCCAGGGACCTACGAGCAGTACTTC.

V is TRBV5-6 and J is TRBJ1-2; perhaps TRBD1 as D (6 bases). The germline V gene encodes CDR1 SGHDT and CDR2 YYEEEE. CDR3 size: 14 residues. Trimming took 5 bases from V and 5 from J, leaving 16 bases between them. The CDR3 spells CASSRDRSLYGYTF. The CDR3 region has the DNA TGTGCCAGCAGTCGCGACAGGAGTTTATATGGCTACACCTTC.

This chain uses TRBV28 with TRBJ2-7, with D maybe TRBD1 (5 bases). The CDR3 spans 14 residues. V lost 5 bases to trimming and J lost 6 bases, with 17 bases between them. Germline V gene data show CDR1 as MDHEN and CDR2 as SYDVKM. Here the CDR3 reads CASSPRQLGLEQYF. The CDR3 nucleotides are TGTGCCAGCAGTCCCCGCCAACTGGGGCTCGAGCAGTACTTC.

The chain is built from TRBV12-3 or TRBV12-4 and TRBJ1-2; weak D call: TRBD1 (6 bases). The CDR3 has 19 residues. The ends were cut back, 1 base at V and 7 bases at J, with 28 bases in the middle. The CDR3: CASSLGLGFAETVDSGYTF. CDR3 bases: TGTGCCAGCAGTTTAGGACTGGGTTTCGCTGAGACTGTGGACAGTGGCTACACCTTC.

There are a few counts of this clonotype. This chain uses TRBV28 with TRBJ2-7; D gene unclear. Germline-derived CDR1 and CDR2 are MDHEN and SYDVKM. The CDR3 extends over 16 amino acids. Trimming took 3 bases from V and 1 from J, leaving 16 bases between them. The CDR3 spells CASSFTFIIQSYEQYF. CDR3 nucleotides: TGTGCCAGCAGTTTTACTTTTATAATCCAGTCCTACGAGCAGTACTTC.